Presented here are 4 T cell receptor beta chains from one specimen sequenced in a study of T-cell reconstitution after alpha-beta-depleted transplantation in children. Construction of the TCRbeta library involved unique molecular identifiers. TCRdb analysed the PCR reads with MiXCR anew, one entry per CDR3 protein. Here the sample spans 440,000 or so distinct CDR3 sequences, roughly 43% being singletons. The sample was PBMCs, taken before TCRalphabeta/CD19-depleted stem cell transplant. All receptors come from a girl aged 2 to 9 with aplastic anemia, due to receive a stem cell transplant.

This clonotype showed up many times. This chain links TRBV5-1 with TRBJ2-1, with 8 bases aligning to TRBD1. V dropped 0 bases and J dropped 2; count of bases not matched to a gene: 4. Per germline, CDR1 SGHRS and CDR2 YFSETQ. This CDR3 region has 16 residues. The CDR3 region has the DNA TGCGCCAGCAGCTTGGAACAGGGGGTACCCTACAATGAGCAGTTCTTC. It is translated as CASSLEQGVPYNEQFF.

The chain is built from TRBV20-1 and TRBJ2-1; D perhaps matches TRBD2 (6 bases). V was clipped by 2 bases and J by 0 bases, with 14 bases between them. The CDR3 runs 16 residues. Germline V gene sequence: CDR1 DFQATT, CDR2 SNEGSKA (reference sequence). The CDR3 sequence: CSARMMGGSSYNEQFF. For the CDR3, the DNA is TGCAGTGCTAGAATGATGGGAGGAAGCTCCTACAATGAGCAGTTCTTC.

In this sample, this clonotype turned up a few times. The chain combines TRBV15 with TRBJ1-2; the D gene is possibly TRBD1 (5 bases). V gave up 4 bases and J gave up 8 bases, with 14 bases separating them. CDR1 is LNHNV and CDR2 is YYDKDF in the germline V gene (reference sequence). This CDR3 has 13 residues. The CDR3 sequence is CATSTGTVRGYTF. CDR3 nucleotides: TGTGCCACCAGCACAGGGACGGTACGGGGCTACACCTTC. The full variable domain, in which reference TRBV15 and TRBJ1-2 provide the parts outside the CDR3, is DAMVIQNPRYQVTQFGKPVTLSCSQTLNHNVMYWYQQKSSQAPKLLFHYYDKDFNNEADTPDNFQSRRPNTSFCFLDIRSPGLGDTAMYLCATSTGTVRGYTFGSGTRLTVV.

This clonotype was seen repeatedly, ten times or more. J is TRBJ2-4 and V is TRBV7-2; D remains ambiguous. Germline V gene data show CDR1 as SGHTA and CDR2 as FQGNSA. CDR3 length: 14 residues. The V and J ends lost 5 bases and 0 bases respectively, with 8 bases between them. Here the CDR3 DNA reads TGTGCCAGCAGCCCGGCCGGAGCCAAAAACATTCAGTACTTC. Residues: CASSPAGAKNIQYF. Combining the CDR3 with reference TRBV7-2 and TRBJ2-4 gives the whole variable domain GAGVSQSPSNKVTEKGKDVELRCDPISGHTALYWYRQSLGQGLEFLIYFQGNSAPDKSGLPSDRFSAERTGGSVSTLTIQRTQQEDSAVYLCASSPAGAKNIQYFGAGTRLSVL.